This T cell receptor (beta chain) is drawn from a study of blood T cell repertoires in COVID-19. On the study more broadly: The cDNA or gDNA used as material had been derived from T cells, B-cell-depleted T cells, or PBMCs.

This table comes from immunoSEQ multiplex PCR, and its TCRdb copy is limited to in-frame clones, with some not included. Here the sample spans about 120,000 clones, about 88% being singletons. The CDR3 is 15 amino acids. The V end was cut by 1 base, the J end by 3 bases, with 11 bases between. The germline gives CDR1 MGHRA, CDR2 YSYEKL. This receptor was obtained from an elderly woman with acute or convalescent COVID-19. The sample consisted of peripheral blood. The chain recombines TRBV4-1 with TRBJ2-3; D perhaps matches TRBD1 (6 bases). CDR3 nucleotides: TGCGCCAGCAGCCAAGGCAGGGGATGGACAGATACGCAGTATTTT. This gives the protein CASSQGRGWTDTQYF.